Listed below are T cell receptor beta chains from one sample, sequenced in a study of memory B cells and T cells in multiple sclerosis. Their antigen targets remain unknown. Measured with immunoSEQ multiplex PCR; TCRdb has only the in-frame clones, and not every one. The profile covers about 32,000 clones, with approximately 85% appearing a single time and approximately 2.5% taken by the ten largest. What was sequenced was PBMCs from blood kept in culture. Receptors originate from a human donor with multiple sclerosis. CDR3s include the opening cysteine and the closing phenylalanine or tryptophan. A D gene is named only where the DNA matches it firmly. Clone size appears in some rows only: once, few, many, or a class for an expanded clone.

J gene: TRBJ2-2; V gene: TRBV4-1; clone size: few; D gene: TRBD1; CDR3 protein: CASSPGQGRFTGELFF
J gene: TRBJ1-2; V gene: TRBV25-1; clone size: once; D gene: .; CDR3 protein: CASSESLDYGYTF
J gene: TRBJ2-5; V gene: TRBV10-2; clone size: .; D gene: TRBD2; CDR3 protein: CASSSGGETQYF
J gene: TRBJ2-1; V gene: TRBV9; clone size: .; D gene: TRBD2; CDR3 protein: CASQTSGGNEQFF
J gene: TRBJ2-1; V gene: TRBV2; clone size: .; D gene: .; CDR3 protein: CASSKGAGEGAGQFF
J gene: TRBJ1-3; V gene: TRBV5-1; clone size: .; D gene: .; CDR3 protein: CASSLGGTGNTIYF
J gene: TRBJ2-3; V gene: TRBV5-4; clone size: few; D gene: TRBD2; CDR3 protein: CASSLGLAGGTTDTQYF
J gene: TRBJ2-7; V gene: TRBV21-1; clone size: few; D gene: .; CDR3 protein: CASSNPEQYF
J gene: TRBJ2-3; V gene: TRBV19; clone size: .; D gene: .; CDR3 protein: CASSIWQTDTQYF
J gene: TRBJ2-1; V gene: TRBV6-1; clone size: .; D gene: .; CDR3 protein: CASSEHRVRSSYNEQFF
J gene: TRBJ1-2; V gene: TRBV18; clone size: .; D gene: TRBD1; CDR3 protein: CASSPPGQGGGYTF
J gene: TRBJ2-1; V gene: TRBV27; clone size: .; D gene: TRBD2; CDR3 protein: CASSLSGLAGGEQFF
J gene: TRBJ1-1; V gene: TRBV6-5; clone size: .; D gene: .; CDR3 protein: CASMPNSQNTEAFF
J gene: TRBJ1-4; V gene: TRBV27; clone size: .; D gene: .; CDR3 protein: CASTDRSYNEKLFF
J gene: TRBJ1-2; V gene: TRBV5-6; clone size: .; D gene: TRBD1; CDR3 protein: CASSYEPGQGAGGYTF
J gene: TRBJ1-2; V gene: TRBV21-1; clone size: few; D gene: .; CDR3 protein: CASTKAETNYGYTF
J gene: TRBJ1-2; V gene: TRBV6-6; clone size: .; D gene: .; CDR3 protein: CASSKWTVKRYGYTF
J gene: TRBJ2-1; V gene: TRBV15; clone size: .; D gene: TRBD2; CDR3 protein: CATSRFSREGDNEQFF
J gene: TRBJ2-2; V gene: TRBV9; clone size: .; D gene: .; CDR3 protein: CASSPRGGPNTGELFF
J gene: TRBJ2-3; V gene: TRBV7-8; clone size: .; D gene: TRBD2; CDR3 protein: CASSSLAGVPSTDTQYF
J gene: TRBJ2-7; V gene: TRBV28; clone size: once; D gene: TRBD2; CDR3 protein: CASGYGASGRSSYEQYF
J gene: TRBJ2-1; V gene: TRBV5-1; clone size: .; D gene: TRBD2; CDR3 protein: CASSLVAGVGNEQFF
J gene: TRBJ2-1; V gene: TRBV2; clone size: few; D gene: TRBD2; CDR3 protein: CANIKGTSGYNEQFF
J gene: TRBJ2-2; V gene: TRBV18; clone size: .; D gene: .; CDR3 protein: CASSPLRDYTGELFF
J gene: TRBJ2-7; V gene: TRBV11-2; clone size: .; D gene: .; CDR3 protein: CASSLGGWTEQYF
J gene: TRBJ1-1; V gene: TRBV5-5; clone size: .; D gene: TRBD1; CDR3 protein: CASRGQGRTEAFF
J gene: TRBJ2-5; V gene: TRBV6-1; clone size: .; D gene: .; CDR3 protein: CATFPPAVKTQYF
J gene: TRBJ2-1; V gene: TRBV21-1; clone size: .; D gene: .; CDR3 protein: CASSKEQGNLADEQFF
J gene: TRBJ1-6; V gene: TRBV28; clone size: .; D gene: .; CDR3 protein: CASIRSSYNSPLHF
J gene: TRBJ1-1; V gene: TRBV4-1; clone size: once; D gene: TRBD1; CDR3 protein: CASSYPGTATEAFF
J gene: TRBJ1-1; V gene: TRBV2; clone size: .; D gene: .; CDR3 protein: CASNRVSTEAFF
J gene: TRBJ1-1; V gene: TRBV6-4; clone size: .; D gene: .; CDR3 protein: CASTHLGRVRNTEAFF
J gene: TRBJ1-2; V gene: TRBV9; clone size: .; D gene: TRBD1; CDR3 protein: CASSADLTGRSYGYTF